A selection of T cell receptor beta chains follows, all from one sample in a study of OX40 agonist ivuxolimab in advanced cancers. Sequencing was performed with immunoSEQ multiplex PCR; in TCRdb, only in-frame clones are kept and a portion is missing. The sample records 65,000 to 85,000 clones, roughly nine tenths being singletons. The source was CD4+ or CD8+ T cells sorted from blood, collected in a trial of the OX40 agonist ivuxolimab. The receptors originated from an adult with an advanced solid tumor such as melanoma, head and neck, liver or kidney cancer. CDR3s leave out the opening cysteine and the closing phenylalanine or tryptophan. Size tells how often a clone was seen (once, few, many) or the class of an expanded clone, and some rows leave it out.

len | abundance | j_gene | v_gene | CDR3aa
13 | once | TRBJ2-2 | TRBV9 | ASSVISMGAGELF
13 | NA | TRBJ2-7 | TRBV4-2 | ASSPRPGTPYEQY
12 | NA | TRBJ1-1 | TRBV19 | ASSTRRLNTEAF
13 | NA | TRBJ1-2 | TRBV7-6 | ASSPPRGEDYGYT
11 | NA | TRBJ2-7 | TRBV7-9 | ASSFDSSYEQY
11 | NA | TRBJ2-1 | TRBV7-2 | ASSLGGRNEQF
14 | NA | TRBJ1-3 | TRBV4-2 | ASSQDRQGAGNTIY
11 | NA | TRBJ2-7 | TRBV27 | ASSGLVTYEQY
13 | NA | TRBJ2-7 | TRBV7-9 | ASSLEGASSYEQY
14 | once | TRBJ2-6 | TRBV7-3 | ASSAPGWEGANVLT
15 | NA | TRBJ1-5 | TRBV4-3 | ASSQGITGQGDQPQH
14 | NA | TRBJ1-6 | TRBV9 | ASSVADRDLNSPLH
13 | NA | TRBJ1-3 | TRBV6-6 | ASSYTRSSGNTIY
14 | NA | TRBJ2-7 | TRBV7-6 | ASSLAKGDTLTEQY
13 | NA | TRBJ2-2 | TRBV2 | ASREQGGSAGELF
11 | NA | TRBJ1-5 | TRBV5-7 | ASSCTGSEPQH
11 | NA | TRBJ1-2 | TRBV30 | AWDPTGTYGYT
11 | NA | TRBJ2-5 | TRBV7-9 | ASSLSGEETQY
14 | NA | TRBJ2-2 | TRBV7-9 | ASSVLMAERTGELF
12 | NA | TRBJ2-1 | TRBV11-2 | ASSLARTGNEQF
15 | NA | TRBJ1-2 | TRBV4-1 | ASRGDFRDRGIGGYT
12 | few | TRBJ1-5 | TRBV21-1 | ASITRNSNQPQH
13 | NA | TRBJ1-4 | TRBV11-2 | ASSLGTGTNEKLF
12 | NA | TRBJ2-2 | TRBV27 | ASSWAQGLGELF
17 | NA | TRBJ2-3 | TRBV5-3 | ARSFHGQGAHDSTDTQY
11 | NA | TRBJ2-6 | TRBV29-1 | SVEMVGANVLT
13 | NA | TRBJ1-2 | TRBV21-1 | ASSKAGGANYGYT